Below, one T cell receptor (beta chain) is given with its context. The antigen this receptor binds is unknown. Base qualities are not at hand, and no much larger clone is one base apart. Reading from cysteine to phenylalanine, the CDR3 counts 15 amino acids. Only the CDR3 part of the read is kept: 45 bases, read in frame from the first base. V is pruned by 3 bases and J by 5 bases, leaving 10 bases of the junction without a gene match. Based on the germline V gene, the CDR1 and CDR2 sequences are SGDLS and YYNGEE. TCRbeta CDR3 regions were amplified from genomic DNA using the immunoSEQ Assay, a bias-controlled multiplex PCR. Regarding the original processing steps: Nucleated cell counts per sample were estimated from amplification of reference gene primers within the assay. To quantify the absolute abundance of each unique TCRbeta CDR3 rearrangement, sequence reads were collapsed and filtered. Productive Simpson clonality was computed per sample as the square root of Simpson's diversity index over productive rearrangements. The source is immuneACCESS, and TCRdb retained only in-frame sequences with V and J called. Part of the clones is not carried over; for the studies checked, unresolved V genes explain less than half of this, and the remainder is unexplained. The D gene and trimming were derived from the DNA, and the V and J assignments and clone size from that table. The sample profile shows about 220,000 clones; under 90% of them were found once. Clones ranked in the top ten supply about 3.9% of the sample.

This entry is derived from a study of blood T cell repertoires in COVID-19 (dated by TCRdb to 2018 to 2020). For context, the study as a whole: Collaborator samples came from the United States, Italy and Spain and covered acute and convalescent phases of COVID-19. HLA class I and class II types, where available, came from metadata supplied by the sample provider rather than from assay-based typing. Subjects who had been exposed to COVID-19, were actively infected with it, or had recovered from it provided the deeply sampled blood TCRbeta repertoires that made up the dataset. The samples were drawn from two sources: the first 160 participants of the ongoing ImmuneRACE study, and approximately 1,300 subjects contributed by 6 global collaborators. The repertoires were made available in a free public database intended to serve as a resource for research on the immune response to SARS-CoV-2. The prospective study material was composed of cDNA or gDNA derived from T cells, B-cell-depleted T cells, or PBMCs. Nearly every sample came with metadata listing a de-identified subject ID, COVID-19 status, age in years and sex.

Collaborating institutions collected whole blood in K2EDTA tubes following their own protocols. Collaborator samples were shipped for TCRbeta analysis as frozen whole blood, isolated PBMCs, or DNA extracted from either sample type. The research as a whole found: Clinical and demographic metadata were provided uncurated, with the amount varying by source and participant.

Sequencing input: peripheral blood. This receptor was obtained from a woman older than 75 with acute or convalescent COVID-19. The receptor chain draws on TRBV9 and TRBJ1-1, and 7 junction bases match TRBD1. The CDR3 here reads CASSAMTGRRTEAFF. The sequenced DNA is TGTGCCAGCAGCGCAATGACAGGGAGGCGTACTGAAGCTTTCTTT.